The 11 T cell receptor beta chains below come from one sample, sequenced in a study of molecular identifiers for immune sequencing clone quantification. One entry per CDR3 protein, called by TCRdb with MiXCR from the PCR reads. The sample includes about 68,000 distinct CDR3 sequences, 15% to 20% of them seen just once. The sequencing input was naive CD8+ T cells from blood, with Jurkat cell RNA spiked in. Indicated subset: FACS-sorted CD8+CD4-CCR7+CD45RA+ naive T cells. Receptor source: a human donor in good health. Some libraries in this study had Jurkat cell RNA spiked in.

This clonotype was picked up a small number of times. This sequence joins TRBV27 and TRBJ2-1; the match to TRBD1 covers 7 bases. Germline V gives CDR1 MNHEY, CDR2 SMNVEV (reference sequence). This CDR3 comprises 13 residues. The V and J ends lost 5 bases and 9 bases, in that order; junction bases with no gene match: 7. CDR3 nucleotide sequence: TGTGCCAGCAGTGAACAGGGGTTCGGTGAGCAGTTCTTC. Translated, it gives CASSEQGFGEQFF.

This clonotype has at least ten counts. The V and J genes are TRBV28 and TRBJ2-2; 10 nucleotides match TRBD1. The germline gives CDR1 MDHEN, CDR2 SYDVKM. CDR3 size: 24 residues. The ends lost 2 bases at V and 3 bases at J; junction bases unmatched: 27. CDR3 in amino acids: CASSLNNGIDRGLQLEVDTGELFF. The CDR3, as DNA: TGTGCCAGCAGTTTAAATAACGGAATAGACAGGGGGCTTCAACTAGAGGTTGACACCGGGGAGCTGTTTTTT. The full variable domain, rest sourced from reference TRBV28 and TRBJ2-2, is DVKVTQSSRYLVKRTGEKVFLECVQDMDHENMFWYRQDPGLGLRLIYFSYDVKMKEKGDIPEGYSVSREKKERFSLILESASTNQTSMYLCASSLNNGIDRGLQLEVDTGELFFGEGSRLTVL.

Ten or more counts support this clonotype. V is TRBV24-1 and J is TRBJ2-2, with 10 bases fitting TRBD1. The J segment lost 5 bases and the V segment lost 0 bases, leaving 2 bases of the junction unmatched. The CDR3 consists of 16 residues. Germline CDR1 KGHDR, CDR2 SFDVKD. This CDR3 is CATSDLDRGQTGELFF. The CDR3 coding sequence is TGTGCCACCAGTGATTTGGACAGGGGGCAAACCGGGGAGCTGTTTTTT.

This chain uses TRBV15 with TRBJ1-1; weak D call: TRBD1 (6 bases). This CDR3 has 18 amino acids. The germline CDR1 and CDR2 sequences are LNHNV and YYDKDF (reference sequence). V lost 3 bases and J 1 base, leaving 21 bases between the germline ends. In DNA form, the CDR3 reads TGTGCCACCAGCAGTTATCTCCTGGGTCAGGGGAGGAACACTGAAGCTTTCTTT. It encodes CATSSYLLGQGRNTEAFF.

The chain uses TRBV27 and TRBJ2-1, with D maybe TRBD1 (6 bases). Germline V gives CDR1 MNHEY, CDR2 SMNVEV (reference sequence). The CDR3 consists of 14 residues. V was clipped by 6 bases and J by 3 bases, with 12 bases between them. DNA for the CDR3: TGTGCCAGCAGCAGGGGTTCCTTCTACAATGAGCAGTTCTTC. Translating it yields CASSRGSFYNEQFF.

This clonotype has at least ten counts. The chain couples TRBV11-2 to TRBJ2-7; 12 bases map to TRBD1. Looked up from germline, CDR1 is SGHAT and CDR2 is FQNNGV. With V trimmed by 5 bases and J by 6 bases, 8 bases remained unmatched. The CDR3 covers 15 residues. The CDR3 sequence: CASSGEGQGAGEQYF. The CDR3 region has the DNA TGTGCCAGCAGCGGAGAGGGACAGGGGGCCGGCGAGCAGTACTTC.

This clonotype occurred many times. The rearrangement uses TRBV11-2 and TRBJ1-3; possibly TRBD1 for D (6 bases). Germline V gene sequence: CDR1 SGHAT, CDR2 FQNNGV. The CDR3 spans 21 residues. The V and J ends lost 2 bases and 0 bases respectively, with 26 bases between them. The CDR3 DNA reads as TGTGCCAGCAGCTTAATAGCAGGGTCAGGGGCCACTCCCTTCTCTGGAAACACCATATATTTT. Protein sequence: CASSLIAGSGATPFSGNTIYF.

This clonotype was observed a few times. This chain joins TRBV24-1 and TRBJ1-1; D is ambiguous. CDR3 length equals 14 residues. The V gene lost 1 base and the J gene lost 4 bases, with 9 bases spanning the gap. Germline assignment: CDR1 KGHDR and CDR2 SFDVKD. The CDR3 here is CATSDFPSSTEAFF. The CDR3 DNA reads as TGTGCCACCAGTGATTTCCCCTCGAGCACTGAAGCTTTCTTT.

This clonotype was counted ten times or more. The genes are TRBV4-2 and TRBJ2-1; maybe TRBD1 (6 bases). The CDR3 extends over 18 amino acids. Germline V gives CDR1 LGHNA, CDR2 YNFKEQ. V gave up 0 bases and J gave up 0 bases, with 15 bases separating them. This CDR3 is CASSQDYRAASSYNEQFF. In nucleotides, the CDR3 is TGTGCCAGCAGCCAAGACTACAGGGCTGCTAGCTCCTACAATGAGCAGTTCTTC.

This clonotype was picked up a small number of times. V gene TRBV2 combines with J gene TRBJ1-1, with a weak D call TRBD1 (6 bases). Germline CDR1 reads SNHLY; CDR2 reads FYNNEI. This CDR3 is 14 amino acids long. Trimming took off 8 bases at V and 6 bases at J, with 19 bases between the two ends. This CDR3 is CASGTPANGAEAFF. The CDR3 region has the DNA TGTGCCAGCGGGACACCTGCGAACGGGGCTGAAGCTTTCTTT.

At least ten counts were recorded for this clonotype. The V gene is TRBV13, the J gene TRBJ1-1; D remains unclear. The CDR3 covers 15 residues. V lost 4 bases to trimming and J lost 2 bases, with 14 bases between them. CDR1 is PRHDT and CDR2 is FYEKMQ in the germline V gene (reference sequence). The CDR3 loop is CASSSWATTNTEAFF. The CDR3 nucleotides are TGTGCCAGCAGCTCGTGGGCCACAACAAACACTGAAGCTTTCTTT. Together with reference TRBV13 and TRBJ1-1, the CDR3 gives the full variable domain: AAGVIQSPRHLIKEKRETATLKCYPIPRHDTVYWYQQGPGQDPQFLISFYEKMQSDKGSIPDRFSAQQFSDYHSELNMSSLELGDSALYFCASSSWATTNTEAFFGQGTRLTVV.